These 31 T cell receptor beta chains came from one sample sequenced in a study of blood T cell repertoires in COVID-19 (dated by TCRdb to the early 2020s). The protocol used for the library was the immunoSEQ multiplex PCR assay. Sourced from immuneACCESS, this table was stored by TCRdb with only in-frame sequences that have V and J called. A share of the clones is absent; for the studies checked, an unresolved V gene accounts for under half, and the remainder has no known explanation. Within this sample are tens of thousands of clones, with 79% of them counted one time only. 9.8% of the sample comes from the top ten. Sequencing input: peripheral blood. These receptors all stem from a woman aged 45-59 years with acute or convalescent COVID-19.

This clone has just a few counts. The V gene is TRBV6-6, the J gene TRBJ1-1; D remains unclear. Germline V gene lookup returns CDR1 MNHNY and CDR2 SVGAGI (reference sequence). CDR3 length: 14 amino acids. V lost 0 bases and J 4 bases, leaving 9 bases between the germline ends. The CDR3 is CASSYSEGGTEAFF. CDR3 bases: TGTGCCAGCAGTTACTCAGAGGGAGGCACTGAAGCTTTCTTT.

V gene TRBV19 combines with J gene TRBJ1-1; 7 bases align to TRBD1. CDR3 length: 12 residues. The trim removed 4 bases at V and 11 bases at J, leaving 7 bases unmatched. In germline, CDR1 is LNHDA, CDR2 SQIVND (reference sequence). The DNA of the CDR3 is TGTGCCAGTAGTACACAGGGGTGGAGGGCTTTCTTT. It specifies CASSTQGWRAFF.

V is TRBV15 and J is TRBJ1-4; D unclear. The CDR3 spans 17 residues. Germline loops: CDR1 LNHNV, CDR2 YYDKDF (reference sequence). V shed 1 base and J shed 3 bases, with 15 bases lying between them. The CDR3 DNA sequence: TGTGCCACCAGCAGAGCGGGGAACAGTGCAGCTAATGAAAAACTGTTTTTT. This gives the protein CATSRAGNSAANEKLFF.

This clone was recorded at least ten times. Here the CDR3 reads CASSVDGAGELFF. Here the CDR3 DNA reads TGTGCCAGCAGCGTAGACGGAGCCGGGGAGCTGTTTTTT. The chain couples TRBV9 to TRBJ2-2; D uncertain. The CDR3 runs to 13 residues. Trimming stripped 0 bases from V and 6 bases from J, with 6 bases between. Germline CDR1 and CDR2: SGDLS and YYNGEE. The full variable domain, completed using reference TRBV9 and TRBJ2-2, is DSGVTQTPKHLITATGQRVTLRCSPRSGDLSVYWYQQSLDQGLQFLIQYYNGEERAKGNILERFSAQQFPDLHSELNLSSLELGDSALYFCASSVDGAGELFFGEGSRLTVL.

V gene TRBV7-2 combines with J gene TRBJ2-3; D ambiguous. The CDR3 is 13 residues long. Germline loops: CDR1 SGHTA, CDR2 FQGNSA. The V gene lost 5 bases and the J gene lost 5 bases, with 11 bases spanning the gap. CDR3 nucleotide sequence: TGTGCCAGCAGCCGCGAACGAGAAGATACGCAGTATTTT. This encodes CASSREREDTQYF.

This sequence joins TRBV10-3 and TRBJ2-4; D not certain. Germline CDR1 and CDR2: ENHRY and SYGVKD. The CDR3 runs 15 residues. V was trimmed by 6 bases and J by 1 base, leaving 13 bases between them. The CDR3: CAISPNNNAKNIQYF. CDR3 coding DNA: TGTGCCATCAGCCCCAATAACAACGCCAAAAACATTCAGTACTTC.

The chain recombines TRBV18 with TRBJ2-1, with a possible D match to TRBD2 (6 bases). CDR1 is KGHSH, CDR2 LQKENI, per germline. The CDR3 loop spans 16 amino acids. V was cut by 3 bases and J by 2 bases, with 14 bases left in between. CDR3 sequence reads: CASSPILTRTYNEQFF. Written as DNA, the CDR3 is TGTGCCAGCTCACCCATCCTGACTAGGACCTACAATGAGCAGTTCTTC.

V is TRBV6-4 and J is TRBJ2-2; D is unclear. The CDR3 covers 12 residues. Germline assignment: CDR1 MRHNA and CDR2 SNTAGT. V was clipped by 6 bases and J by 3 bases, with 5 bases between them. CDR3 DNA sequence: TGTGCCAGCAGCTCAGACACCGGGGAGCTGTTTTTT. Its protein product is CASSSDTGELFF.

In this sample, this clone turned up a few times. This chain links TRBV7-2 with TRBJ2-1, with 14 bases matching TRBD2. The J segment lost 12 bases and the V segment lost 4 bases, leaving 8 bases of the junction unmatched. This CDR3 has 15 residues. Germline V gene sequence: CDR1 SGHTA, CDR2 FQGNSA. CDR3 nucleotides: TGTGCCAGCAGCTACACGGGACTAGCGGGAGATTTGCAGTTCTTC. The encoded protein is CASSYTGLAGDLQFF. Full variable domain (outside the CDR3, taken from reference TRBV7-2 and TRBJ2-1): GAGVSQSPSNKVTEKGKDVELRCDPISGHTALYWYRQSLGQGLEFLIYFQGNSAPDKSGLPSDRFSAERTGGSVSTLTIQRTQQEDSAVYLCASSYTGLAGDLQFFGPGTRLTVL.

This clone is deemed medium-sized. CDR3 in amino acids: CASSLWGQGGNSPLHF. The CDR3 DNA is TGTGCCAGCAGTTTATGGGGACAGGGAGGTAATTCACCCCTCCACTTT. The rearrangement joins TRBV28 to TRBJ1-6, with 9 nucleotides matching TRBD1. The CDR3 is 16 amino acids. Trimming removed 0 bases from V and 6 bases from J; junction bases left unmatched: 3. Germline values: CDR1 MDHEN, CDR2 SYDVKM.

The J gene is TRBJ1-4, the V gene TRBV13, with 11 bases fitting TRBD1. CDR1 PRHDT and CDR2 FYEKMQ come from the germline V gene (reference sequence). After removal of 4 bases from V and 4 bases from J, the junction contained 5 bases not matched to a gene. This CDR3 contains 16 residues. CDR3 in DNA: TGTGCCAGCAGCTCGGACAGGGGGCTGGGTAATGAAAAACTGTTTTTT. Its protein is CASSSDRGLGNEKLFF.

The chain links TRBV15 to TRBJ2-3; 12 nucleotides line up with TRBD2. Germline assignment: CDR1 LNHNV and CDR2 YYDKDF (reference sequence). Unmatched junction bases numbered 6, after V lost 5 bases and J lost 0 bases. The CDR3 length is 17 residues. CDR3 sequence reads: CATSRGLAGKSTDTQYF. The CDR3 DNA follows: TGTGCCACCAGCCGAGGACTAGCGGGAAAGAGCACAGATACGCAGTATTTT.

The V gene is TRBV29-1, the J gene TRBJ1-1; 7 bases map to TRBD1. This CDR3 has 14 amino acids. Looked up from germline, CDR1 is SQVTM and CDR2 is ANQGSEA. Germline trimming cut 5 bases from V and 0 bases from J; bases unmatched to any gene: 6. CDR3 protein: CSVRAGGLNTEAFF. CDR3 sequence (DNA): TGCAGCGTTCGGGCAGGGGGTTTGAACACTGAAGCTTTCTTT.

The V call is TRBV7-2, the J call TRBJ1-4; TRBD1 aligns across 8 bases. Germline loops: CDR1 SGHTA, CDR2 FQGNSA. With 4 bases clipped from V and 7 bases from J, the junction kept 5 bases outside the gene matches. The CDR3 totals 14 residues. CDR3 DNA sequence: TGTGCCAGCAGCTCCCAGGGGGCGGGTGAAAAACTGTTTTTT. This translates into CASSSQGAGEKLFF.

CDR3 sequence reads: CASSEGRVTGEQYF. The CDR3 DNA reads TGTGCCAGCAGTGAAGGCAGGGTAACGGGCGAGCAGTACTTC. This sequence joins TRBV6-1 and TRBJ2-7, with TRBD1 as a possible D gene (5 bases). Germline assignment: CDR1 MNHNS and CDR2 SASEGT. The CDR3 contains 14 residues. Between the trimmed V and J ends, which lost 1 base and 6 bases, there was a span of 13 bases.

The chain employs TRBV3-1 (or the pseudogene TRBV3-2) and TRBJ1-1; D not resolved. From germline, CDR1 is LGHDT and CDR2 YNNKEL (reference sequence). The CDR3 totals 12 residues. Trimming removed 4 bases at V and 1 base at J, with 4 bases between. The CDR3 loop is CASSRQNTEAFF. The CDR3 nucleotides are TGTGCCAGCAGCCGTCAGAACACTGAAGCTTTCTTT.

The CDR3 here is CASSRGLAGVGTGELFF. CDR3 DNA sequence: TGTGCCAGTAGTAGGGGACTAGCGGGAGTCGGCACCGGGGAGCTGTTTTTT. The J gene is TRBJ2-2, the V gene TRBV19; TRBD2 matches 14 bases. The CDR3 consists of 17 residues. The trim removed 4 bases at V and 4 bases at J, leaving 5 bases unmatched. Germline values: CDR1 LNHDA, CDR2 SQIVND (reference sequence).

V and J are TRBV29-1 and TRBJ2-3; the D is unclear. This CDR3 region has 11 residues. With 3 bases removed from V and 5 bases from J, the gap between germline ends came to 6 bases. Germline CDR1 SQVTM, CDR2 ANQGSEA. CDR3 sequence reads: CSVDFVDTQYF. The CDR3 DNA reads TGCAGCGTTGACTTTGTAGATACGCAGTATTTT.

Written as DNA, the CDR3 is TGTGCCAGCAGCTTATTGGGAGGGCTTAATGGCTACACCTTC. Protein: CASSLLGGLNGYTF. This rearrangement joins TRBV7-2 to TRBJ1-2; D unclear. The CDR3 is 14 amino acids. CDR1 and CDR2 (germline): SGHTA, FQGNSA. The V and J ends lost 2 bases and 6 bases respectively, with 13 bases between them.

V gene TRBV6-2 or TRBV6-3 combines with J gene TRBJ2-1; TRBD2 aligns across 7 bases. Germline CDR1 MNHEY, CDR2 SVGEGT. V lost 5 bases to trimming and J lost 4 bases; unmatched junction nucleotides: 5. CDR3 length equals 14 residues. The CDR3 loop reads CASSIPSGYNEQFF. The CDR3 nucleotides read TGTGCCAGCAGTATCCCTAGCGGATACAATGAGCAGTTCTTC.

The genes are TRBV2 and TRBJ2-3; the match to TRBD2 covers 14 bases. The CDR3 loop spans 19 amino acids. With 0 bases clipped from V and 3 bases from J, the junction kept 8 bases outside the gene matches. Germline CDR1 SNHLY, CDR2 FYNNEI. CDR3 in amino acids: CASSEALGLAGGRTDTQYF. The CDR3 DNA follows: TGTGCCAGCAGTGAAGCGCTCGGACTAGCGGGGGGCCGGACAGATACGCAGTATTTT. The entire variable domain, with the rest obtained from reference TRBV2 and TRBJ2-3, is as follows: EPEVTQTPSHQVTQMGQEVILRCVPISNHLYFYWYRQILGQKVEFLVSFYNNEISEKSEIFDDQFSVERPDGSNFTLKIRSTKLEDSAMYFCASSEALGLAGGRTDTQYFGPGTRLTVL.

The chain has TRBV6-1 and TRBJ2-3; 12 bases match TRBD2. Looked up from germline, CDR1 is MNHNS and CDR2 is SASEGT. V shed 2 bases and J 5 bases; nucleotides not matched to a gene: 2. The CDR3 is 15 residues long. The CDR3 DNA reads as TGTGCCAGCAGTGAACTAGCGGGGGGGCGAGATACGCAGTATTTT. It yields the protein CASSELAGGRDTQYF.

The CDR3: CARNRGSGETQYF. CDR3 nucleotide sequence: TGTGCCAGAAACAGGGGGTCGGGCGAGACCCAGTACTTC. The V and J genes are TRBV2 and TRBJ2-5; TRBD1 aligns across 8 bases. The CDR3 has 13 residues. Germline trimming cut 9 bases from V and 5 bases from J; bases unmatched to any gene: 8. The germline V gene has CDR1 SNHLY and CDR2 FYNNEI. Variable domain in full (rest from reference TRBV2 and TRBJ2-5): EPEVTQTPSHQVTQMGQEVILRCVPISNHLYFYWYRQILGQKVEFLVSFYNNEISEKSEIFDDQFSVERPDGSNFTLKIRSTKLEDSAMYFCARNRGSGETQYFGPGTRLLVL.

This chain joins TRBV30 and TRBJ1-1; D unclear. Germline V CDR1 and CDR2: GTSNPN, SVGIG (reference sequence). The CDR3 runs 17 residues. Trimming pared 1 base from V and 1 base from J, leaving 19 bases between. The CDR3 loop is CAWSGGKTGSGNTEAFF. CDR3 nucleotides: TGTGCCTGGAGTGGTGGGAAGACGGGATCAGGGAACACTGAAGCTTTCTTT.

The chain employs TRBV4-3 and TRBJ1-3; D is unresolved. The CDR3 runs 15 residues. Trimming cost V 2 bases and J 0 bases, with 8 bases left between them. Germline V gene sequence: CDR1 LGHNA, CDR2 YSLEER. The CDR3 is CASSQRLGSGNTIYF. The CDR3 DNA is TGCGCCAGCAGCCAAAGACTAGGCTCTGGAAACACCATATATTTT.

Only a few counts were recorded for this clone. The V gene is TRBV7-9, the J gene TRBJ2-1, with TRBD2 matching 9 bases. The CDR3 is made up of 14 amino acids. From germline, CDR1 is SEHNR and CDR2 FQNEAQ (reference sequence). After removal of 1 base from V and 13 bases from J, the junction contained 8 bases not matched to a gene. This CDR3 is CASSLDLAGGPQFF. In DNA, the CDR3 is TGTGCCAGCAGCTTAGATCTCGCGGGAGGGCCTCAGTTCTTC.

The rearrangement uses TRBV2 and TRBJ2-7; 9 nucleotides align to TRBD1. This CDR3 is built from 15 residues. Germline values: CDR1 SNHLY, CDR2 FYNNEI. V lost 4 bases to trimming and J lost 4 bases; unmatched junction nucleotides: 8. CDR3 sequence: CASSGPSGQGYEQYF. The CDR3 DNA follows: TGTGCCAGCAGTGGGCCGTCGGGACAGGGTTACGAGCAGTACTTC.

The chain is built from TRBV10-1 and TRBJ1-2; D perhaps matches TRBD1 (6 bases). There are 16 residues in the CDR3. V shed 6 bases and J shed 2 bases, with 19 bases lying between them. Germline assignment: CDR1 WNHNN and CDR2 SYGVQD (reference sequence). This CDR3 is CASSPPRDKLNYGYTF. The CDR3 DNA reads TGCGCCAGCAGCCCTCCCAGGGACAAACTGAACTATGGCTACACCTTC.

V gene TRBV3-1 (or the pseudogene TRBV3-2) combines with J gene TRBJ2-1, with TRBD2 matching 8 bases. This CDR3 is built from 15 residues. Germline CDR1 LGHDT, CDR2 YNNKEL (reference sequence). V gave up 7 bases and J gave up 3 bases; unmatched junction bases: 8. CDR3 nucleotide sequence: TGTGCCAGCACGGGGGGGGCAGCCAGCTACAATGAGCAGTTCTTC. Residues: CASTGGAASYNEQFF.

This chain joins TRBV19 and TRBJ1-1; 12 bases agree with TRBD1. J was trimmed by 4 bases and V by 8 bases; bases with no gene match: 8. The germline gives CDR1 LNHDA, CDR2 SQIVND (reference sequence). CDR3 length equals 15 residues. This CDR3 is CASFSGQGAITEAFF. In DNA, the CDR3 is TGTGCCAGTTTCTCGGGACAGGGGGCGATCACTGAAGCTTTCTTT.

The chain links TRBV13 to TRBJ2-3; D is unclear. CDR1 is PRHDT, CDR2 FYEKMQ, per germline (reference sequence). V dropped 5 bases and J dropped 2 bases, with 8 bases sitting between them. This CDR3 comprises 13 residues. CDR3 sequence: CASSLLTTDTQYF. The CDR3 nucleotides read TGTGCCAGCAGCCTACTAACCACAGATACGCAGTATTTT.